This is a list of T cell receptor beta chains from one sample in a study of cytomegalovirus exposure and HLA in healthy donors. Measured with immunoSEQ multiplex PCR; TCRdb has only the in-frame clones, and not every one. The sample consists of approximately 170,000 clones, approximately 81% of them appearing once. Source material: PBMCs. These receptors were taken from a man aged 50-59 years in good health and CMV-seropositive. CDR3s include the opening cysteine and the closing phenylalanine or tryptophan. Fields, in order: CDR3 length, J gene, V gene, D gene, clone size, CDR3 protein, CDR3 DNA. The D gene is left open where the match is weak. For some rows the clone size is stated as once, few or many, or as a class when expanded; others skip it.

>14|TRBJ1-2|TRBV6-6|.|.
CASSYSRTDYGYTF
TGTGCCAGCAGTTACTCCAGGACAGATTATGGCTACACCTTC
>14|TRBJ2-7|TRBV5-1|TRBD1|.
CASSLGGGGYEQYF
TGCGCCAGCAGCTTGGGAGGGGGCGGGTACGAGCAGTACTTC
>17|TRBJ2-6|TRBV19|TRBD2|once
CASSIRLAGSGANVLTF
TGTGCCAGTAGTATCCGCCTAGCGGGATCTGGGGCCAACGTCCTGACTTTC
>13|TRBJ2-7|TRBV11-2|TRBD1|.
CALGQGNPYEQYF
TGTGCCTTGGGACAGGGGAATCCCTACGAGCAGTACTTC
>18|TRBJ2-5|TRBV5-1|TRBD2|.
CASSSLGLAGGTEETQYF
TGCGCCAGCAGCTCCCTAGGACTAGCGGGGGGCACAGAAGAGACCCAGTACTTC
>17|TRBJ2-3|TRBV14|TRBD2|.
CASSHATGAGVADTQYF
TGTGCCAGCAGCCATGCCACCGGAGCGGGGGTCGCAGATACGCAGTATTTT
>13|TRBJ1-5|TRBV30|.|.
CAWSKKGIQPQHF
TGTGCCTGGAGTAAGAAGGGGATTCAGCCCCAGCATTTT
>13|TRBJ2-7|TRBV5-6|.|once
CASSRAGLYEQYF
TGTGCCAGCAGCCGGGCGGGGCTATACGAGCAGTACTTC
>16|TRBJ2-3|TRBV6-1|TRBD2|.
CASSDPRLAGEDTQYF
TGTGCCAGCAGTGACCCCCGACTAGCGGGGGAAGATACGCAGTATTTT
>13|TRBJ1-5|TRBV10-2|TRBD1|.
CASGQVPNQPQHF
TGCGCCAGCGGACAGGTCCCGAATCAGCCCCAGCATTTT
>13|TRBJ2-7|TRBV28|TRBD2|.
CASASGSRDEQYF
TGTGCCTCGGCGAGCGGGAGTCGGGACGAGCAGTACTTC
>12|TRBJ1-1|TRBV11-2|.|.
CASSLEAAEAFF
TGTGCCAGCAGCTTAGAAGCGGCCGAAGCTTTCTTT
>15|TRBJ2-7|TRBV5-1|TRBD1|.
CASSVTGGGSYEQYF
TGCGCCAGCAGCGTAACAGGGGGCGGCTCCTACGAGCAGTACTTC
>12|TRBJ2-7|TRBV28|.|.
CASSFKGDEQYF
TGTGCCAGCAGTTTTAAGGGGGACGAGCAGTACTTC
>15|TRBJ1-1|TRBV18|TRBD1|few
CASSPRGQINTEAFF
TGTGCCAGCTCACCACGGGGACAGATTAACACTGAAGCTTTCTTT
>15|TRBJ1-2|TRBV11-2|TRBD1|.
CASSPRTGSRDGYTF
TGTGCCAGCAGCCCTCGGACAGGGAGTCGTGATGGCTACACCTTC
>14|TRBJ1-5|TRBV7-8|TRBD1|.
CASSRPPDRGPQHF
TGTGCCAGCAGCCGACCCCCGGACAGGGGGCCCCAGCATTTT
>14|TRBJ2-2|TRBV30|.|few
CACPGQSNTGELFF
TGTGCCTGCCCCGGACAGTCGAACACCGGGGAGCTGTTTTTT
>15|TRBJ2-7|TRBV18|TRBD2|.
CASSAGTSGVYEQYF
TGTGCCAGCTCAGCCGGGACTAGCGGAGTTTACGAGCAGTACTTC
>14|TRBJ1-1|TRBV7-9|.|.
CASILWEGGTEAFF
TGTGCCAGCATCCTCTGGGAGGGGGGCACTGAAGCTTTCTTT
>14|TRBJ1-5|TRBV2|.|.
CASSVIRGNQPQHF
TGTGCCAGCAGCGTTATCAGGGGTAATCAGCCCCAGCATTTT
>16|TRBJ1-2|TRBV28|TRBD1|.
CASSSPAGGSYYGYTF
TGTGCCAGCAGTTCCCCGGCAGGGGGCTCGTACTATGGCTACACCTTC
>14|TRBJ2-3|TRBV5-1|TRBD2|.
CASKFLAGEDTQYF
TGCGCCAGCAAATTCCTGGCGGGGGAAGATACGCAGTATTTT
>13|TRBJ2-7|TRBV27|.|.
CASTQGRSYEQYF
TGTGCCAGCACCCAGGGTCGATCCTACGAGCAGTACTTC
>14|TRBJ2-7|TRBV6-5|.|.
CASNPPPPLYGQYF
TGTGCCAGCAACCCCCCACCCCCCCTGTACGGGCAGTACTTC
>11|TRBJ1-2|TRBV20-1|TRBD1|few
CSAGQGYGYTF
TGCAGTGCGGGACAGGGCTATGGCTACACCTTC
>13|TRBJ1-2|TRBV5-6|TRBD1|.
CASSLRRGLGYTF
TGTGCCAGCAGCTTGCGGAGGGGGCTTGGCTACACCTTC
>13|TRBJ2-2|TRBV2|TRBD1|.
CASSRQGAGELFF
TGTGCCAGCAGTCGACAGGGGGCCGGGGAGCTGTTTTTT
>15|TRBJ2-2|TRBV5-1|TRBD2|.
CASSLSLAGSGELFF
TGCGCCAGCAGCTTGAGCCTAGCGGGGTCCGGGGAGCTGTTTTTT
>13|TRBJ1-4|TRBV5-6|.|.
CASSAGSDEKLFF
TGTGCCAGCAGCGCCGGGTCCGATGAAAAACTGTTTTTT